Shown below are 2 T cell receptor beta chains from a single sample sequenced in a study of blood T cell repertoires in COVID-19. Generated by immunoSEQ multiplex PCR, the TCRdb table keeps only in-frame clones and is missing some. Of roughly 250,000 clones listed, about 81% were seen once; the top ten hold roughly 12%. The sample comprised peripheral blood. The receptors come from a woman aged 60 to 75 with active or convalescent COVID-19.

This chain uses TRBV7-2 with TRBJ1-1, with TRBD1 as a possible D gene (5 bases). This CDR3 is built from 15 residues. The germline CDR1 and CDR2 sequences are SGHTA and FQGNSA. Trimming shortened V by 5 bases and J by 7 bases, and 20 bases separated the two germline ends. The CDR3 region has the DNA TGTGCCAGCAGCCCTCAACCCGGGGGTCAGGTTGAAGCTTTCTTT. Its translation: CASSPQPGGQVEAFF.

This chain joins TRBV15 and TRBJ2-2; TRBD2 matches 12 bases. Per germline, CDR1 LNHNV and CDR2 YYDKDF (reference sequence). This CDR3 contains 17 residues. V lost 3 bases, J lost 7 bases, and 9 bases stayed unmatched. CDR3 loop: CATSSPSGGALSGELFF. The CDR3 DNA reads TGTGCCACCAGCAGTCCTAGCGGGGGGGCCTTAAGCGGGGAGCTGTTTTTT.